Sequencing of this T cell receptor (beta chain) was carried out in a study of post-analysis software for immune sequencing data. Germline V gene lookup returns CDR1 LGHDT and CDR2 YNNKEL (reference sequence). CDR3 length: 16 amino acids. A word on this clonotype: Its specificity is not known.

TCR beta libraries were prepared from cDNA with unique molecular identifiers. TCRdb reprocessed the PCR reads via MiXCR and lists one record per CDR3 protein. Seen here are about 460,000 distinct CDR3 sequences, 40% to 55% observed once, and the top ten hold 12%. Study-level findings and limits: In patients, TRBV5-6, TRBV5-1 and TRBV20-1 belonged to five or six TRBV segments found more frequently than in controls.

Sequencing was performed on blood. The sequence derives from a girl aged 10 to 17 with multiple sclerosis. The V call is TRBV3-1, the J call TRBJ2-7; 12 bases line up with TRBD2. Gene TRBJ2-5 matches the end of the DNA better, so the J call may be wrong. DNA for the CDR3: TGTGCCAGCAGCCAAGGGGGACTAGCGGGCGGGGAGACCCAGTACTTC. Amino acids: CASSQGGLAGGETQYF.